Presented here are 9 T cell receptor beta chains from one specimen sequenced in a study of shared clonotypes between healthy human individuals. CD45RO negativity and positive selection for CCR7 defined naive CD8 cells, a population that excluded terminally differentiated effector memory CD45RA+ cells. The assay was immunoSEQ multiplex PCR, and TCRdb's table has in-frame clones only and misses some. The sample lists millions of clones; about 95% were seen once. The specimen was naive CD8+ T cells sorted from blood. The receptor set was obtained from a man aged 18-30 years in good health.

J is TRBJ2-5 and V is TRBV13; D is uncertain. Germline values: CDR1 PRHDT, CDR2 FYEKMQ (reference sequence). The CDR3 runs 13 residues. V was trimmed by 5 bases and J by 3 bases, leaving 10 bases between them. The CDR3 region is CASSGGREETQYF. CDR3 coding DNA: TGTGCCAGCAGCGGCGGACGCGAAGAGACCCAGTACTTC.

The V gene is TRBV6-1, the J gene TRBJ1-1; TRBD1 might be the D (5 bases). The CDR3 runs to 15 residues. Per the germline V gene, CDR1 is MNHNS and CDR2 is SASEGT. Trimming stripped 6 bases from V and 4 bases from J, with 18 bases between. CDR3 in DNA: TGTGCCAGCAGGCCCGCAGGGTTCCAGCCCACTGAAGCTTTCTTT. It translates to CASRPAGFQPTEAFF.

J is TRBJ2-6 and V is TRBV9; D is ambiguous. The CDR3 is 14 residues long. Germline V gene lookup returns CDR1 SGDLS and CDR2 YYNGEE. Trimming took off 3 bases at V and 0 bases at J, with 4 bases between the two ends. This CDR3 reads CASSAGSGANVLTF. The CDR3 DNA reads TGTGCCAGCAGCGCAGGCTCTGGGGCCAACGTCCTGACTTTC.

V and J are TRBV27 and TRBJ1-5, with D possibly being TRBD1 (5 bases). CDR1 is MNHEY, CDR2 SMNVEV, per germline (reference sequence). CDR3 size: 16 residues. V shed 0 bases and J shed 6 bases, with 15 bases lying between them. CDR3 sequence (DNA): TGTGCCAGCAGTTTATCTCCCGGGGCCGGGGTTCAGCCCCAGCATTTT. Its translation: CASSLSPGAGVQPQHF.

The gene calls are TRBV28 and TRBJ1-1; weak D call: TRBD1 (6 bases). In germline, CDR1 is MDHEN, CDR2 SYDVKM. Trimming took 5 bases from V and 7 from J, leaving 20 bases between them. The CDR3 runs to 15 residues. This CDR3 reads CASSPLVEGQIEAFF. In DNA form, the CDR3 reads TGTGCCAGCAGTCCCCTTGTAGAAGGACAGATTGAAGCTTTCTTT.

The rearrangement joins TRBV9 to TRBJ2-7, with D maybe TRBD2 (6 bases). Germline values: CDR1 SGDLS, CDR2 YYNGEE. V gave up 0 bases and J gave up 3 bases, with 13 bases separating them. This CDR3 comprises 15 residues. The CDR3 protein is CASSVAGDALYEQYF. CDR3 DNA: TGTGCCAGCAGCGTAGCGGGGGACGCCCTCTACGAGCAGTACTTC.

The chain joins TRBV4-1 to TRBJ2-1; D perhaps matches TRBD2 (6 bases). V lost 6 bases to trimming and J lost 4 bases, with 13 bases between them. The CDR3 loop spans 14 amino acids. In germline, CDR1 is MGHRA, CDR2 YSYEKL. CDR3: CASRKTGLYNEQFF. The CDR3 nucleotides are TGCGCCAGCAGGAAGACGGGACTTTACAATGAGCAGTTCTTC.

This clone has just one count. The sample has other DNA sequences that encode this CDR3 too. DNA of the CDR3: TGTGCCAGCAGTTACTCAGGGACAGGTTACGAGCAGTACTTC. It specifies CASSYSGTGYEQYF. This chain links TRBV6-5 with TRBJ2-7, with TRBD1 matching over 8 bases. V shed 0 bases, J shed 4 bases, and the junction held 2 bases outside the gene matches. The CDR3 has 14 residues. CDR1 and CDR2 from the germline V gene are MNHEY and SVGAGI.

This chain connects TRBV28 to TRBJ2-5, with 7 bases matching TRBD1. J lost 7 bases, V lost 5 bases, and 10 bases had no gene match. The CDR3 has 14 residues. CDR1 and CDR2 (germline): MDHEN, SYDVKM. The CDR3 bases are TGTGCCAGCAGTCCCCGACAGGGTCTGGGGACCCAGTACTTC. It codes for CASSPRQGLGTQYF.